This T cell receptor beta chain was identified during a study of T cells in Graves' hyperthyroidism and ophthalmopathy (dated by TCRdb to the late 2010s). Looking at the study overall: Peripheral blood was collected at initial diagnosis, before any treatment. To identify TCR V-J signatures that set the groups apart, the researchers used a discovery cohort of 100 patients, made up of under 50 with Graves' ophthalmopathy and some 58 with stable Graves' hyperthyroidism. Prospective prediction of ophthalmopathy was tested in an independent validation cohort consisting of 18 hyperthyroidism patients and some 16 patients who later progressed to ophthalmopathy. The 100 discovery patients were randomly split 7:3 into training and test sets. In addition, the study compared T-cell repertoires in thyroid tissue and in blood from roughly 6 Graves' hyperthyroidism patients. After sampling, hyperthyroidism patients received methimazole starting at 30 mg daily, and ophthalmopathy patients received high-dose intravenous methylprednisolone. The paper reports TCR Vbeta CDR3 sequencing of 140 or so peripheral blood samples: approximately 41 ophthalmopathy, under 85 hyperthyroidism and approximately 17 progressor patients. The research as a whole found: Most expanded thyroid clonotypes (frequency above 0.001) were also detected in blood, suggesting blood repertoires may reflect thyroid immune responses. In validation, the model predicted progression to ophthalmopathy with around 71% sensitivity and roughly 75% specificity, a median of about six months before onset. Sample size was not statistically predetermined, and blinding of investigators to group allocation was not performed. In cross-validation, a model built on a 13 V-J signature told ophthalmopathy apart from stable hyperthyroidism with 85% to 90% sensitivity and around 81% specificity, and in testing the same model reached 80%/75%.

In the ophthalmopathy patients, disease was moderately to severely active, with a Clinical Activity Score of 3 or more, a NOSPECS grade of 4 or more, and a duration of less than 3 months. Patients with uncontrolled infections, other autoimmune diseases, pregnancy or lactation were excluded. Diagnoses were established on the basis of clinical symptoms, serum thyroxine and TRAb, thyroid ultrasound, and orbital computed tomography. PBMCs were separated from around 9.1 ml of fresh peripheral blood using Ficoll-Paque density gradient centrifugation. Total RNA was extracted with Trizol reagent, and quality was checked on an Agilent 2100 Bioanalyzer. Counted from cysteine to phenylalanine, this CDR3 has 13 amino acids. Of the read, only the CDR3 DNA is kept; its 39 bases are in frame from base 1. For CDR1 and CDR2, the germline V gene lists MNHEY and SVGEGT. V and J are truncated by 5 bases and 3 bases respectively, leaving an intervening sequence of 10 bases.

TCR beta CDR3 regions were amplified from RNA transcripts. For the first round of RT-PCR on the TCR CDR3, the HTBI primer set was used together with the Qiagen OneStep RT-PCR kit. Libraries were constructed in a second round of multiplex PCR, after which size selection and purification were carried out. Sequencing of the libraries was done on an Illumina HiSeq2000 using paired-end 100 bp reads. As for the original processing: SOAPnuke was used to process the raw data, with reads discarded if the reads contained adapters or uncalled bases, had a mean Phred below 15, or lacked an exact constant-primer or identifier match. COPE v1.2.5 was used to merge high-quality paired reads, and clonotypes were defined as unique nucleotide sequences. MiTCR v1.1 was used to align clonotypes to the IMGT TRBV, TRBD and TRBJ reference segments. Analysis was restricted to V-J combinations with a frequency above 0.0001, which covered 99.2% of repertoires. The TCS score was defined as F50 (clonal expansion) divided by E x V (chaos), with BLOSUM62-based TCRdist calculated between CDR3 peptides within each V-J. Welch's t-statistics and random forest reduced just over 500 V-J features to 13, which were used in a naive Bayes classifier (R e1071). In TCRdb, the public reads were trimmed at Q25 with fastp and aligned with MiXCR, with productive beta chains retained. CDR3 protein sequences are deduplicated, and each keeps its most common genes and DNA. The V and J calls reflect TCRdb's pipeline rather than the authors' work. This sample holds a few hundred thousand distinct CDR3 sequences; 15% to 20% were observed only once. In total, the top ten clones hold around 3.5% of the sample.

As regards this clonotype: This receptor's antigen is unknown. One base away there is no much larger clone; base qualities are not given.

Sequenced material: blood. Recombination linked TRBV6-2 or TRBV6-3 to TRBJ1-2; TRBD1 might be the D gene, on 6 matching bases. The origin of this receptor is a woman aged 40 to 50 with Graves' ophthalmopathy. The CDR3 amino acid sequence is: CASSKQGHYGYTF. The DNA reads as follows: TGTGCCAGCAGTAAACAGGGCCACTATGGCTACACCTTC.